This TCR beta chain emerged from a study of blood T cells in healthy people across ages. About this clonotype: Antigen specificity is unknown.

V gave up 0 bases and J gave up 7 bases, with 14 bases separating them. Germline V lookup: CDR1 SGDLS, CDR2 YYNGEE. The CDR3 sequence is 14 residues long. For the second PCR, which ran for about 7 to 12 cycles, a sample-barcoded 5' primer and a J-beta primer mix were used. TCRdb used MiXCR to reprocess the 5' RACE reads, holding one entry per CDR3 protein. The sample consists of hundreds of thousands of distinct CDR3 sequences, about 42% of them appearing once. Findings and caveats of the study: Researchers judged that diversity estimates from one million T cells fell short of true values. In older individuals, TCR beta diversity per million T cells was lower, falling roughly linearly with age. CMV status of donors was not determined, possibly confounding expanded clonotype changes. Percentage of naive T cells showed a strong correlation with TCR beta diversity.

The receptor's source is an older man in good health. The gene calls are TRBV9 and TRBJ2-7; no clear D. Specimen: blood. The CDR3 sequence is CASSVELGWNEQYF. The CDR3 bases are TGTGCCAGCAGCGTAGAGTTGGGTTGGAATGAGCAGTACTTC.